The next 13 T cell receptor beta chains were all read from a single sample in a study of T cell changes during pregnancy in multiple sclerosis. Method: immunoSEQ multiplex PCR; TCRdb's copy keeps in-frame clones and lacks some. The sample holds roughly 79,000 clones, under 95% seen once. Sequenced material: CD4+ T cells from peripheral blood mononuclear cells, taken before pregnancy. These receptors all stem from a female donor with multiple sclerosis, enrolled in a pregnancy study.

V gene TRBV6-6 combines with J gene TRBJ1-2; 11 nucleotides line up with TRBD1. Trimming took 10 bases from V and 7 from J; bases not matched to a gene: 5. The CDR3 spans 12 residues. Germline V gene data show CDR1 as MNHNY and CDR2 as SVGAGI (reference sequence). CDR3 nucleotides: TGTGCCACCAGGACAGGGGGCGGTGGCTACACCTTC. Protein: CATRTGGGGYTF.

The chain joins TRBV19 to TRBJ2-7; TRBD1 aligns across 9 bases. The CDR3 consists of 14 residues. In germline, CDR1 is LNHDA, CDR2 SQIVND (reference sequence). V gave up 5 bases and J gave up 3 bases; unmatched junction bases: 5. This chain's CDR3 is CASSAGTGFYEQYF. CDR3 coding DNA: TGTGCCAGTAGTGCAGGGACAGGGTTCTACGAGCAGTACTTC.

This sequence joins TRBV19 and TRBJ2-1; a possible D gene is TRBD2 (7 bases). This CDR3 region has 13 residues. Germline V gene data show CDR1 as LNHDA and CDR2 as SQIVND (reference sequence). V lost 6 bases, J lost 6 bases, and 12 bases lay in between. CDR3 nucleotides: TGTGCCAGTAGAGGGGGGGCCCTCAATGAGCAGTTCTTC. This sequence encodes CASRGGALNEQFF. The variable domain in full, completed from reference TRBV19 and TRBJ2-1, reads DGGITQSPKYLFRKEGQNVTLSCEQNLNHDAMYWYRQDPGQGLRLIYYSQIVNDFQKGDIAEGYSVSREKKESFPLTVTSAQKNPTAFYLCASRGGALNEQFFGPGTRLTVL.

This sequence joins TRBV6-6 and TRBJ1-3, with D maybe TRBD1 (5 bases). Germline CDR1 reads MNHNY; CDR2 reads SVGAGI (reference sequence). Deletions cut 10 bases from V and 2 bases from J, with 15 bases between. The CDR3 contains 14 residues. CDR3 in amino acids: CATLRESPGNTIYF. CDR3 coding DNA: TGTGCCACCCTCAGGGAATCCCCTGGAAACACCATATATTTT.

The chain couples TRBV5-5 to TRBJ2-7, with D possibly being TRBD2 (6 bases). The germline V and J ends were trimmed by 3 bases and 7 bases, with 17 bases remaining between them. This CDR3 is 14 amino acids long. Germline V gene data show CDR1 as SGHKS and CDR2 as YYEKEE (reference sequence). This chain's CDR3 is CASSWGRSTGEQYF. The CDR3 bases are TGTGCCAGCAGCTGGGGGAGGTCGACCGGTGAGCAGTACTTC.

This chain connects TRBV28 to TRBJ2-1; D gene ambiguous. The V and J ends lost 2 bases and 8 bases respectively, with 4 bases between them. CDR1 and CDR2 from the germline V gene are MDHEN and SYDVKM. The CDR3 is made up of 11 amino acids. The chain's CDR3 is CASSLHYEQFF. The CDR3 region has the DNA TGTGCCAGCAGTTTACACTATGAGCAGTTCTTC.

The chain recombines TRBV7-2 with TRBJ2-7; the D is unclear. Germline CDR1 SGHTA, CDR2 FQGNSA. V gave up 4 bases and J gave up 3 bases, with 13 bases separating them. The CDR3 totals 14 residues. DNA for the CDR3: TGTGCCAGCAGCTCAGGAAGTAATTTCTACGAGCAGTACTTC. Protein: CASSSGSNFYEQYF.

V is TRBV7-3 and J is TRBJ1-1; D gene uncertain. The CDR3 spans 13 residues. CDR1 and CDR2 from the germline V gene are SGHTA and FQGTGA. The V end lost 6 bases, the J end lost 3 bases, and 11 bases lay between the germline ends. CDR3 protein: CASRLSPDTEAFF. DNA for the CDR3: TGTGCCAGCAGGCTAAGCCCTGACACTGAAGCTTTCTTT.

The chain combines TRBV4-1 with TRBJ1-2; perhaps TRBD1 as D (5 bases). V was clipped by 0 bases and J by 7 bases, with 15 bases between them. The CDR3 has 15 amino acids. The germline gives CDR1 MGHRA, CDR2 YSYEKL. The CDR3 loop reads CASSQDRRFQGGYTF. The DNA of the CDR3 is TGCGCCAGCAGCCAAGATCGTAGGTTTCAGGGTGGCTACACCTTC.

In this sample, this clone turned up a few times. The rearrangement links TRBV2 to TRBJ1-2; D not certain. The CDR3 sequence is 15 residues long. Per the germline V gene, CDR1 is SNHLY and CDR2 is FYNNEI. V was cut by 1 base and J by 0 bases, with 9 bases left in between. The CDR3: CASSEVPVPNYGYTF. CDR3 nucleotides: TGTGCCAGCAGTGAAGTTCCAGTCCCTAACTATGGCTACACCTTC.

This rearrangement joins TRBV20-1 to TRBJ2-7, with a weak D call TRBD1 (6 bases). V was clipped by 5 bases and J by 2 bases, with 7 bases between them. Germline CDR1 and CDR2: DFQATT and SNEGSKA (reference sequence). The CDR3 totals 11 residues. The CDR3 DNA is TGCAGTGCTCAGGGGACCTACGAGCAGTACTTC. It specifies CSAQGTYEQYF.

This clone was seen more than once but under ten times. The chain couples TRBV19 to TRBJ1-5; 8 nucleotides line up with TRBD1. This CDR3 region has 16 residues. J lost 9 bases, V lost 1 base, and 11 bases had no gene match. Germline lookup yields CDR1 LNHDA and CDR2 SQIVND (reference sequence). The CDR3: CASSIGRTGRIPPQHF. Here the CDR3 DNA reads TGTGCCAGTAGTATAGGACGGACAGGGAGGATCCCGCCCCAGCATTTT.

The rearrangement links TRBV10-3 to TRBJ2-1, with D possibly being TRBD1 (5 bases). CDR1 and CDR2 (germline): ENHRY, SYGVKD. Trimming took off 4 bases at V and 4 bases at J, with 8 bases between the two ends. The CDR3 covers 13 residues. DNA for the CDR3: TGTGCCATCAGTGGACAGAGTTACAATGAGCAGTTCTTC. It encodes CAISGQSYNEQFF.